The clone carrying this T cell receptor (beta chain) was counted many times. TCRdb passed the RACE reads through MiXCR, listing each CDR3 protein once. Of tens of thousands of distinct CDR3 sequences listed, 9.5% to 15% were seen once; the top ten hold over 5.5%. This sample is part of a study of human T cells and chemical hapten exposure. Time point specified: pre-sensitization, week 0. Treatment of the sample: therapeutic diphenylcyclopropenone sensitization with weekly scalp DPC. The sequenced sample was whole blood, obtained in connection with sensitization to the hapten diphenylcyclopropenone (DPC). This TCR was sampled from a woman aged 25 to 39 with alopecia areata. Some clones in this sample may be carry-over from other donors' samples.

CDR3 in amino acids: CSAHTTVGNQPQHF. As DNA, the CDR3 is TGCAGTGCACACACAACCGTGGGCAATCAGCCCCAGCATTTT. This chain joins TRBV20-1 and TRBJ1-5; D is uncertain. From germline, CDR1 is DFQATT and CDR2 SNEGSKA (reference sequence). The CDR3 is made up of 14 amino acids. The germline V and J ends were trimmed by 6 bases and 2 bases, with 14 bases remaining between them.